A selection of T cell receptor beta chains follows, all from one sample in a study of control samples from healthy donors and cancer patients. Clones were read by immunoSEQ multiplex PCR, and TCRdb kept only the in-frame ones, dropping some. The table includes roughly 180,000 clones, about 93% detected once. The sequenced sample was blood. The source of these receptors is a woman aged 60-70 years in good health. Each CDR3 is given with its conserved first and last residue. Fields, in order: V gene, clone size, J gene, D gene, CDR3 DNA, CDR3 protein. A D gene is named only where the DNA matches it firmly. Rows may omit the clone size; those that give it use once, few, many or a size class.

>TRBV5-1|.|TRBJ2-7|TRBD1
TGCGCCAGCAGCCTCTTGGGGACAGGGCCCTACGAGCAGTACTTC
CASSLLGTGPYEQYF
>TRBV11-2|.|TRBJ2-3|.
TGTGCCAGCAGCACCAGACAAACCGCCCAGAGCACAGATACGCAGTATTTT
CASSTRQTAQSTDTQYF
>TRBV18|.|TRBJ2-7|.
TGTGCCAGCTCACCAAGCCAGCTCCCCCACTACGAGCAGTACTTC
CASSPSQLPHYEQYF
>TRBV4-1|once|TRBJ1-2|.
TGCGCCAGCTCCGGGCTCGGCTACACCTTC
CASSGLGYTF
>TRBV7-9|.|TRBJ1-2|TRBD1
TGTGCCAGCAGCAGCCGGGACAGGCTTTCTGGGGGCTACACCTTC
CASSSRDRLSGGYTF
>TRBV9|.|TRBJ1-2|.
TGTGCCAGCAGCGTAGACAGGGCTCATGGCTACACCTTC
CASSVDRAHGYTF
>TRBV18|.|TRBJ1-1|TRBD1
TGTGCCAGCTCACAAGGGGGCGCGAACACTGAAGCTTTCTTT
CASSQGGANTEAFF
>TRBV19|.|TRBJ2-5|.
TGTGCCAGTAGTATAGATCCCCACCGTAGGGGAGAAGAGACCCAGTACTTC
CASSIDPHRRGEETQYF
>TRBV7-3|.|TRBJ1-2|.
TGTGCCAGCAGTCCGATCAAAGTAAGTAAGGGCTACACCTTC
CASSPIKVSKGYTF
>TRBV18|.|TRBJ1-5|.
TGTGCCAGCTCAGATCACAGTCCAGGGGTGGGCAATCAGCCCCAGCATTTT
CASSDHSPGVGNQPQHF
>TRBV29-1|once|TRBJ1-4|.
TGCAGCGTTGCCTTTAATGAAAAACTGTTTTTT
CSVAFNEKLFF
>TRBV9|.|TRBJ1-2|.
TGTGCCAGCAGCGTACTGGTTAACTATGGCTACACCTTC
CASSVLVNYGYTF
>TRBV7-9|.|TRBJ2-5|.
TGTGCCAGCAGCACCGGACAGTTACGGGTAGAGACCCAGTACTTC
CASSTGQLRVETQYF
>TRBV7-8|.|TRBJ2-3|.
TGTGCCAGCAGCTTATACGGGCGAGAAGATACGCAGTATTTT
CASSLYGREDTQYF
>TRBV10-3|once|TRBJ2-7|.
TGTGCCATCAGTGAGCATGGGGCCTACGAGCAGTACTTC
CAISEHGAYEQYF
>TRBV3-1/TRBV3-2|.|TRBJ1-2|TRBD1
TGTGCCAGCAGTCGGGACAGAGACCTCTATGGCTACACCTTC
CASSRDRDLYGYTF
>TRBV5-1|.|TRBJ1-2|.
TGCGCCAGCAGCTTGGAGAGTGCAGGGGCAGTTGGCTACACCTTC
CASSLESAGAVGYTF
>TRBV13|.|TRBJ1-5|.
TGTGCCAGCAGCTTACAGGGGAACAATCAGCCCCAGCATTTT
CASSLQGNNQPQHF
>TRBV7-2|.|TRBJ1-1|.
TGTGCCAGCAGCCAGACCCCTCGCACTGAAGCTTTCTTT
CASSQTPRTEAFF
>TRBV18|.|TRBJ2-7|TRBD1
TGTGCCAGCTCGCTAAACCGGGACAGGGGTTACGAGCAGTACTTC
CASSLNRDRGYEQYF
>TRBV19|.|TRBJ1-6|.
TGTGCCAGTAGTAACCCCCCAGGCGGGTCCGTTCGGTCACCCCTCCACTTT
CASSNPPGGSVRSPLHF
>TRBV18|once|TRBJ1-1|.
TGTGCCAGCTCACCACGACGGACGCCGAACACTGAAGCTTTCTTT
CASSPRRTPNTEAFF
>TRBV2|.|TRBJ2-7|.
TGTGCCAGCAGTGAAATGGGGTGGGGACCCTACGAGCAGTACTTC
CASSEMGWGPYEQYF
>TRBV7-9|.|TRBJ2-5|TRBD1
TGTGCCAGCAGCTTCACCGGGACAGGGGGCGCGGAGACCCAGTACTTC
CASSFTGTGGAETQYF
>TRBV6-5|.|TRBJ1-1|.
TGTGCCAGCATCGAACCGTTAGGCACTGAAGCTTTCTTT
CASIEPLGTEAFF
>TRBV3-1/TRBV3-2|.|TRBJ2-7|.
TGTGCCAGCAGCCAGGCGGGGCCCTACGAGCAGTACTTC
CASSQAGPYEQYF
>TRBV6-5|.|TRBJ2-1|TRBD1
TGTGCCAGCAGTTCCGGGACAGGGATCAGGGATGAGCAGTTCTTC
CASSSGTGIRDEQFF
>TRBV27|.|TRBJ1-1|.
TGTGCCAGCAGTTTGACGGGGGCTTGGACTGAAGCTTTCTTT
CASSLTGAWTEAFF
>TRBV3-1/TRBV3-2|.|TRBJ1-1|.
TGTGCCAGCAGCCTACAGGCGGCTGAAGCTTTCTTT
CASSLQAAEAFF
>TRBV25-1|.|TRBJ2-3|.
TGTGCCAGCAGTGAATGGGGGGGCACAGATACGCAGTATTTT
CASSEWGGTDTQYF
>TRBV19|.|TRBJ2-3|.
TGTGCCAGTAGTATAATTAGGAGTAGTTACACAGATACGCAGTATTTT
CASSIIRSSYTDTQYF
>TRBV6-2/TRBV6-3|.|TRBJ2-3|.
TGTGCCAGCAGCGATACAGATACGCAGTATTTT
CASSDTDTQYF
>TRBV7-3|.|TRBJ1-1|.
TGTGCCAGCAGCCGGGAGCAGAACACTGAAGCTTTCTTT
CASSREQNTEAFF
>TRBV18|.|TRBJ2-1|TRBD2
TGTGCCAGCTCACCACCGACTAGCGGGGTGGGTGGTTTCTATGAGCAGTTCTTC
CASSPPTSGVGGFYEQFF
>TRBV5-1|.|TRBJ2-4|.
TGCGCCAGCAGCTTGGTAGGGCTGGGGAACTCTCTTCAGTACTTC
CASSLVGLGNSLQYF
>TRBV10-3|.|TRBJ2-1|TRBD1
TGTGCCATCAGGACAGGGGGCGCGACCCATGAGCAGTTCTTC
CAIRTGGATHEQFF
>TRBV28|.|TRBJ1-1|.
TGTGCCACCACCCCCGGGGGGCTTAGTGAAGCTTTCTTT
CATTPGGLSEAFF
>TRBV6-6|.|TRBJ2-1|.
TGTGCCAGCAGTTCGACAAATGAGCAGTTCTTC
CASSSTNEQFF
>TRBV27|.|TRBJ1-6|.
TGTGCCAGCAGACTATCGACAGTGACTGGAAATTCACCCCTCCACTTT
CASRLSTVTGNSPLHF
>TRBV11-2|.|TRBJ1-6|.
TGTGCCAGCAGCTTAGATACGGCCGGGGGCTATAATTCACCCCTCCACTTT
CASSLDTAGGYNSPLHF